Listed below are T cell receptor beta chains from one sample, sequenced in a study of T cell responses to AZD1222 COVID-19 vaccine. Only in-frame clones appear in the TCRdb table, and some are missing; sequencing was by immunoSEQ multiplex PCR. Among some 150,000 clones listed, around 89% were seen once. The sample in question was peripheral blood, obtained 28 days after the second AZD1222 dose. These receptors were taken from an adult who received the AZD1222 COVID-19 vaccine. Both conserved end residues are part of each CDR3. D genes are given only for firm matches. Not every row has a clone size; where given, it reads once, few, many or a size class.

j_call d_call clone_size cdr3_length v_call cdr3_aa cdr3_nt
TRBJ1-6 - - 13 TRBV3-1/TRBV3-2 CASSRGDQSPLHF TGTGCCAGCAGCCGGGGGGATCAGTCACCCCTCCACTTT
TRBJ1-2 - - 14 TRBV7-9 CASSRGLADYGYTF TGTGCCAGCAGCAGGGGACTCGCTGACTATGGCTACACCTTC
TRBJ2-7 TRBD1 - 17 TRBV28 CASSFSGVGTGKSEQYF TGTGCCAGCAGTTTCAGCGGCGTGGGGACAGGGAAAAGCGAGCAGTACTTC
TRBJ1-2 TRBD1 - 16 TRBV28 CASSLSGDRGDYGYTF TGTGCCAGCAGTTTGAGTGGGGACAGGGGGGACTATGGCTACACCTTC
TRBJ1-5 - once 13 TRBV28 CASSLWTDQPQHF TGTGCCAGCAGTTTATGGACAGATCAGCCCCAGCATTTT
TRBJ2-3 TRBD1 - 16 TRBV27 CASSSSGTGEKDTQYF TGTGCCAGCAGTTCCTCCGGGACAGGGGAGAAAGATACGCAGTATTTT
TRBJ1-5 - - 18 TRBV28 CASSLPIFGGQGNQPQHF TGTGCCAGCAGTTTGCCTATCTTTGGGGGCCAGGGCAATCAGCCCCAGCATTTT
TRBJ2-5 - once 17 TRBV14 CASSSPLQTVRQETQYF TGTGCCAGCAGCAGTCCTTTACAGACGGTGAGGCAAGAGACCCAGTACTTC
TRBJ1-2 - - 10 TRBV3-1/TRBV3-2 CAGGPDRDDF TGTGCCGGGGGACCGGACAGAGATGACTTC
TRBJ2-7 - - 13 TRBV3-1/TRBV3-2 CASSQGGIYEQYF TGTGCCAGCAGCCAAGGGGGGATCTACGAGCAGTACTTC
TRBJ2-5 TRBD2 - 14 TRBV4-1 CASSQLAGLETQYF TGCGCCAGCAGCCAGCTAGCGGGGTTAGAGACCCAGTACTTC